What follows describes a single T cell receptor beta chain. TCRdb's table, derived via immunoSEQ multiplex PCR, lists solely in-frame clones and lacks some. The sample records tens of thousands of clones, 88% being singletons. The CDR3 covers 15 residues. The V end was cut by 5 bases, the J end by 7 bases, with 17 bases between. Germline V lookup: CDR1 SGHNT, CDR2 YENEEA. These data are taken from a study of control samples from healthy donors and cancer patients. Material for sequencing was PBMCs. The origin of this receptor is a man aged 45-65 years with head and neck cancer. This sequence joins TRBV11-3 and TRBJ2-2, with no clear D. The CDR3 here is CASSPLSHLLGELFF. The DNA of the CDR3 is TGTGCCAGCAGCCCGCTAAGTCACCTTCTCGGGGAGCTGTTTTTT.